This TCR beta chain was observed in a study of blood T cells in healthy people across ages. Through a sample-barcoded 5' primer and a J-beta primer mix, a second PCR was run for roughly 7 to 12 cycles. From the 5' RACE reads, TCRdb called clonotypes with MiXCR, one entry per CDR3 protein. The sample consists of about 560,000 distinct CDR3 sequences, roughly a quarter of them appearing once. Trimming cost V 5 bases and J 9 bases; bases outside gene matches: 7. The CDR3 has 14 amino acids. In germline, CDR1 is SGHTA, CDR2 FQGNSA. The same sample was also studied in work on T cells of mothers and their children.

The sequence was collected from a boy between 2 and 10 years old in good health. The gene calls are TRBV7-2 and TRBJ2-7; 13 nucleotides line up with TRBD2. The sample taken for sequencing was blood. CDR3 protein: CASSPGTSGASQYF. The DNA for the CDR3 is TGTGCCAGCAGCCCCGGGACTAGCGGGGCTTCGCAGTACTTC.